This T cell receptor (beta chain) was captured in a study of cytomegalovirus exposure and HLA in healthy donors. Study observations and caveats: The HLA-A and HLA-B alleles of most subjects were reportedly predicted accurately from TCR beta sequences.

The PCR ran on 60 Vbeta and 13 Jbeta primers. TCRdb's table, derived via immunoSEQ multiplex PCR, lists solely in-frame clones and lacks some. The table lists 150,000 to 200,000 clones, 75% to 85% of them singletons. As for this clone: Antigen unknown.

Germline V lookup: CDR1 ENHRY, CDR2 SYGVKD. J lost 3 bases, V lost 3 bases, and 9 bases had no gene match. The CDR3 totals 16 residues. The rearrangement links TRBV10-3 to TRBJ2-7; TRBD1 aligns across 9 bases. The material sequenced was PBMCs. This receptor was taken from a man younger than 45 in good health and CMV-seronegative. The CDR3 here is CAISEPGDRVGYEQYF. The DNA of the CDR3 is TGTGCCATCAGTGAACCCGGGGACAGGGTGGGCTACGAGCAGTACTTC.